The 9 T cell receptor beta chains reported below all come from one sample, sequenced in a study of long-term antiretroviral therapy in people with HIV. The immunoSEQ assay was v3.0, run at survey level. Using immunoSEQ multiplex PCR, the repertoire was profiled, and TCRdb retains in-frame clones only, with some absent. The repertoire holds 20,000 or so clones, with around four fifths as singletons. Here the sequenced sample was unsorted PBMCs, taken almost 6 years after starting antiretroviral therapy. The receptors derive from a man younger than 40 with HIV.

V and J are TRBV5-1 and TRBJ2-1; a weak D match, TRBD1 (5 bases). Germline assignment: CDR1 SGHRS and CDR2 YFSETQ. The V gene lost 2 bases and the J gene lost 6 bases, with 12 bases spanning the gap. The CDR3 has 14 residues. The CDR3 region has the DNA TGCGCCAGCAGCTTTCAGGGCTTGGGCAATGAGCAGTTCTTC. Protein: CASSFQGLGNEQFF.

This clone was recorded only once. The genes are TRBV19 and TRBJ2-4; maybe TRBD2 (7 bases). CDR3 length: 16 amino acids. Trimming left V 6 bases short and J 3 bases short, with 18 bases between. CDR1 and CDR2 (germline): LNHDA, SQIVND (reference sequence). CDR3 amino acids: CASREGGGGIKNIQYF. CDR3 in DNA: TGTGCCAGTAGAGAGGGGGGGGGCGGAATCAAAAACATTCAGTACTTC. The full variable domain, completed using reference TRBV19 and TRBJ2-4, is DGGITQSPKYLFRKEGQNVTLSCEQNLNHDAMYWYRQDPGQGLRLIYYSQIVNDFQKGDIAEGYSVSREKKESFPLTVTSAQKNPTAFYLCASREGGGGIKNIQYFGAGTRLSVL.

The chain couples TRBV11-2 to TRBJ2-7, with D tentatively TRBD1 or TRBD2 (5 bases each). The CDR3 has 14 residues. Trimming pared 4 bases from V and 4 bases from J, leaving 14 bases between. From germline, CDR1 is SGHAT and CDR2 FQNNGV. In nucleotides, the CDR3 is TGTGCCAGCAGCTCAGTTGTTGGGGGATACGAGCAGTACTTC. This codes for CASSSVVGGYEQYF.

This CDR3 reads CASVAGSLTEAFF. The CDR3 coding sequence is TGTGCCAGCGTGGCCGGATCTCTTACTGAAGCTTTCTTT. This chain links TRBV6-6 with TRBJ1-1, with D unclear. CDR1 and CDR2 (germline): MNHNY, SVGAGI (reference sequence). This CDR3 has 13 amino acids. V shed 8 bases and J shed 5 bases, with 15 bases lying between them.

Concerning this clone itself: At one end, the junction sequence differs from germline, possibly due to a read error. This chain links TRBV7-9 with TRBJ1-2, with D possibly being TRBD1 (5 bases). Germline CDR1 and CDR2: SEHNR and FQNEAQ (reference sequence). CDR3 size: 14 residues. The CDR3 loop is CASSVGTASYGYTF. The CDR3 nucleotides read TGCGCCAGCAGCGTCGGGACGGCCTCCTATGGCTACACCTTC.

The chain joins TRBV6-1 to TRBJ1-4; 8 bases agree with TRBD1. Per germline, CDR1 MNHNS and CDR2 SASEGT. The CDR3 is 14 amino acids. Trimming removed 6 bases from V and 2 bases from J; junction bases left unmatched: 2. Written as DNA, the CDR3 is TGTGCCAGCAGGACAGGGGCCACTAATGAAAAACTGTTTTTT. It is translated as CASRTGATNEKLFF.

The CDR3, as DNA: TGCGCCAGCAGCCGAGCCCTGGGACAGGGAGCAGATACGCAGTATTTT. Translation gives CASSRALGQGADTQYF. The J gene is TRBJ2-3, the V gene TRBV5-1; 9 nucleotides match TRBD1. V lost 4 bases, J lost 4 bases, and 10 bases stayed unmatched. This CDR3 is 16 amino acids long. Germline CDR1 is SGHRS and CDR2 is YFSETQ.

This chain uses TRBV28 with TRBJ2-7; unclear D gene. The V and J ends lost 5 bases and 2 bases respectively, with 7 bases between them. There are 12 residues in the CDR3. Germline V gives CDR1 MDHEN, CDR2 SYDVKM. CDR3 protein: CASSLNPYEQYF. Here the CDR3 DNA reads TGTGCCAGCAGTCTAAACCCCTACGAGCAGTACTTC.

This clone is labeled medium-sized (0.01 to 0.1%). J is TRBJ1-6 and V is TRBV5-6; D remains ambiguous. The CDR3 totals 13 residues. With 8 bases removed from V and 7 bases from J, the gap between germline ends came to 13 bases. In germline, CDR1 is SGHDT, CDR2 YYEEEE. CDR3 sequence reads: CASHGVGNSPLHF. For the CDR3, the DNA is TGTGCCAGTCACGGCGTCGGGAATTCACCCCTCCACTTT. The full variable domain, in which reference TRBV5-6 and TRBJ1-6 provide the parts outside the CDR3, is DAGVTQSPTHLIKTRGQQVTLRCSPKSGHDTVSWYQQALGQGPQFIFQYYEEEERQRGNFPDRFSGHQFPNYSSELNVNALLLGDSALYLCASHGVGNSPLHFGNGTRLTVT.